This T cell receptor (beta chain) was obtained from a study of regulatory T cells. A note on this clone: The target antigen is unknown.

At testing, patients were 2 to 39 years old, with reduced naive and increased memory T-cell proportions. Regulatory (CD25-high CD127-low) and conventional (CD25-low CD127-high) CD4+ T cells were sorted separately. The germline V gene has CDR1 MDHEN and CDR2 SYDVKM. This CDR3 contains 14 residues. Trimming took 1 base from V and 9 from J; bases not matched to a gene: 5. Amplification used 52 TRBV primers and 13 TRBJ primers. Sequencing was performed with immunoSEQ multiplex PCR; in TCRdb, only in-frame clones are kept and a portion is missing. The repertoire consists of 20,000 to 25,000 clones, with around nine tenths occurring once and the leading ten covering 1.3%. The study, taken as a whole, reports: Patient repertoires had restricted TRB V-J pairs and skewed V and J usage, most in Tregs. In CD3G-deficient patients, conventional CD4+ T cells were enriched for hydrophobic CDR3 residues at positions 6 and 7.

Material: conventional CD4+ T cells sorted from blood. This chain links TRBV28 with TRBJ2-7, with TRBD1 matching 11 bases. This TCR was recovered from a child between 10 and 17 years old with CD3G deficiency. The CDR3 DNA follows: TGTGCCAGCAGTTTATACGGGACAGGGGGAATGCAGTACTTC. This codes for CASSLYGTGGMQYF.